Listed below are T cell receptor beta chains from one sample, sequenced in a study of shared clonotypes between healthy human individuals. The data were produced by immunoSEQ multiplex PCR, yet TCRdb's version contains in-frame clones alone and is incomplete. In the table there are roughly 2.5 million clones, roughly 92% of which are singletons. The sequenced sample consisted of naive CD4+ T cells sorted from blood. The source of these receptors is a young man in good health. Both conserved end residues are part of each CDR3. D genes are given only for firm matches. Clone size is given for some rows only: seen once, a few or many times, or a class if the clone is expanded.

CDR3 protein | CDR3 DNA | J gene | clone size | CDR3 length | V gene | D gene
CASSPIRDQDHEQYF | TGTGCCAGCAGCCCCATCCGGGACCAGGACCACGAGCAGTACTTC | TRBJ2-7 | . | 15 | TRBV11-2 | .
CASSLGRANYEQYF | TGTGCCAGCAGCTTGGGCAGGGCGAACTACGAGCAGTACTTC | TRBJ2-7 | . | 14 | TRBV7-2 | .
CASRWTGDQPQHF | TGTGCCAGTAGGTGGACAGGGGATCAGCCCCAGCATTTT | TRBJ1-5 | once | 13 | TRBV19 | TRBD1
CASSPAGANTGELFF | TGTGCCAGCAGCCCCGCAGGGGCTAACACCGGGGAGCTGTTTTTT | TRBJ2-2 | . | 15 | TRBV28 | .
CASSPILQETQYF | TGTGCCAGCTCACCGATTCTCCAAGAGACCCAGTACTTC | TRBJ2-5 | . | 13 | TRBV18 | .
CASSVSGGSNEQFF | TGTGCCAGCAGTGTTAGCGGGGGCTCCAATGAGCAGTTCTTC | TRBJ2-1 | . | 14 | TRBV27 | TRBD2
CSADNYGYTF | TGCAGTGCGGATAACTATGGCTACACCTTC | TRBJ1-2 | once | 10 | TRBV20-1 | .
CAWSIEGIKNTEAFF | TGTGCCTGGAGTATTGAGGGAATAAAGAACACTGAAGCTTTCTTT | TRBJ1-1 | few | 15 | TRBV30 | .
CASSLTSGSHNEQFF | TGCGCCAGCAGCTTAACTAGCGGGTCCCACAATGAGCAGTTCTTC | TRBJ2-1 | . | 15 | TRBV5-1 | TRBD2
CASSLRGKLTYEQYF | TGTGCCAGCAGTCTAAGGGGGAAACTAACCTACGAGCAGTACTTC | TRBJ2-7 | . | 15 | TRBV5-4 | .
CAISPDRGNSPLHF | TGTGCCATCAGCCCCGACAGGGGTAATTCACCCCTCCACTTT | TRBJ1-6 | . | 14 | TRBV10-3 | TRBD1
CASSSQGSAKNIQYF | TGTGCCAGCAGCTCTCAGGGGTCAGCCAAAAACATTCAGTACTTC | TRBJ2-4 | . | 15 | TRBV5-8 | .
CASSLAPPGTTQYVEQYF | TGTGCCAGCAGCTTGGCTCCCCCCGGGACAACACAGTACGTCGAGCAGTACTTC | TRBJ2-7 | once | 18 | TRBV11-1 | .
CATSRDPYGETQYF | TGTGCCACCAGCAGGGACCCCTATGGGGAGACCCAGTACTTC | TRBJ2-5 | . | 14 | TRBV15 | .
CASSIAGPSYGYTF | TGTGCCAGTAGTATAGCCGGACCCTCCTATGGCTACACCTTC | TRBJ1-2 | once | 14 | TRBV19 | .
CASSQAPGTGDEQYF | TGCGCCAGCAGCCAAGCCCCAGGTACAGGGGACGAGCAGTACTTC | TRBJ2-7 | . | 15 | TRBV4-3 | TRBD1
CATSAGTALDEQYF | TGTGCCACCAGTGCCGGGACAGCTCTCGACGAGCAGTACTTC | TRBJ2-7 | . | 14 | TRBV15 | TRBD1
CATGSGNTIYF | TGTGCCACCGGAAGTGGAAACACCATATATTTT | TRBJ1-3 | . | 11 | TRBV27 | .
CASSLIGGGTEAFF | TGCGCCAGCAGCTTGATAGGTGGGGGCACTGAAGCTTTCTTT | TRBJ1-1 | . | 14 | TRBV5-1 | .
CASSPPLSQGAYEQYF | TGTGCCAGCTCACCACCGCTCTCCCAGGGGGCGTACGAGCAGTACTTC | TRBJ2-7 | . | 16 | TRBV18 | TRBD1
CASSPPGFGYGYTF | TGTGCCAGCAGCCCCCCAGGGTTCGGCTATGGCTACACCTTC | TRBJ1-2 | . | 14 | TRBV5-4 | .
CASSPQQGGNSPLHF | TGTGCCAGCTCACCACAACAAGGGGGTAATTCACCCCTCCACTTT | TRBJ1-6 | . | 15 | TRBV18 | .
CAISARAGLAGGFSYNEQFF | TGTGCCATCAGTGCCAGGGCCGGGCTAGCGGGAGGGTTCTCCTACAATGAGCAGTTCTTC | TRBJ2-1 | . | 20 | TRBV10-3 | TRBD2
CASSQTSGGLSSGANVLTF | TGCGCCAGCAGCCAGACTAGCGGGGGCCTAAGCTCTGGGGCCAACGTCCTGACTTTC | TRBJ2-6 | . | 19 | TRBV4-1 | TRBD2
CASSDPRGFELGPSGNTIYF | TGTGCCAGCAGCGATCCCAGGGGGTTTGAATTAGGCCCCTCTGGAAACACCATATATTTT | TRBJ1-3 | . | 20 | TRBV7-3 | TRBD1
CASSSGLAGGNSYNEQFF | TGCGCCAGCAGCTCAGGACTAGCGGGGGGAAACTCCTACAATGAGCAGTTCTTC | TRBJ2-1 | . | 18 | TRBV5-1 | TRBD2
CAISESSRGPDTQYF | TGTGCCATCAGTGAGTCTAGCCGGGGTCCAGATACGCAGTATTTT | TRBJ2-3 | . | 15 | TRBV10-3 | .
CASSEGTDLNYGYTF | TGTGCCAGCAGTGAAGGGACAGACCTTAACTATGGCTACACCTTC | TRBJ1-2 | . | 15 | TRBV6-1 | .
CASSDLGGPQEGEQYF | TGTGCCAGCAGTGATCTGGGGGGACCCCAGGAAGGCGAGCAGTACTTC | TRBJ2-7 | . | 16 | TRBV6-1 | .
CAIVIGLAGTNTGELFF | TGTGCCATCGTCATCGGCCTAGCGGGGACGAACACCGGGGAGCTGTTTTTT | TRBJ2-2 | . | 17 | TRBV25-1 | TRBD2
CASSLSSRLGYTF | TGCGCCAGCAGCTTGAGTAGCAGGCTTGGCTACACCTTC | TRBJ1-2 | . | 13 | TRBV5-1 | .
CASSPRGSGETRNEQFF | TGCGCCAGCAGCCCTCGGGGCTCGGGGGAGACGAGGAATGAGCAGTTCTTC | TRBJ2-1 | . | 17 | TRBV4-1 | .
CSTRESSYEQYF | TGCAGCACCCGGGAGAGCTCCTACGAGCAGTACTTC | TRBJ2-7 | once | 12 | TRBV29-1 | .
CASSVPGQGAFEQYF | TGTGCCAGCTCAGTTCCGGGACAGGGGGCATTCGAGCAGTACTTC | TRBJ2-7 | . | 15 | TRBV18 | TRBD1
CAWGPNQVNTEAFF | TGTGCCTGGGGTCCAAACCAGGTGAACACTGAAGCTTTCTTT | TRBJ1-1 | . | 14 | TRBV30 | .
CSVEDLAGGPTDTQYF | TGCAGCGTTGAAGACCTAGCGGGGGGGCCCACAGATACGCAGTATTTT | TRBJ2-3 | . | 16 | TRBV29-1 | TRBD2
CASSSGTANYGYTF | TGTGCCAGCAGCTCAGGGACCGCTAACTATGGCTACACCTTC | TRBJ1-2 | . | 14 | TRBV9 | .
CASSRDGPSTDTQYF | TGTGCCAGCAGCCGCGATGGACCTAGCACAGATACGCAGTATTTT | TRBJ2-3 | . | 15 | TRBV5-4 | .
CAISQLGSPLHF | TGTGCCATCAGTCAGCTCGGGTCACCCCTCCACTTT | TRBJ1-6 | . | 12 | TRBV10-3 | .
CTSRLAGVNEQFF | TGCACCAGCAGACTAGCGGGGGTCAATGAGCAGTTCTTC | TRBJ2-1 | . | 13 | TRBV1 | .
CASSDSTDTQYF | TGTGCCAGCAGTGACAGCACAGATACGCAGTATTTT | TRBJ2-3 | . | 12 | TRBV6-1 | .
CASSESGRSTDTQYF | TGTGCCAGCAGTGAGAGCGGGAGGAGCACAGATACGCAGTATTTT | TRBJ2-3 | . | 15 | TRBV25-1 | TRBD2
CASSQEWGGPIQYF | TGCGCCAGCAGCCAAGAATGGGGCGGCCCCATTCAGTACTTC | TRBJ2-4 | . | 14 | TRBV4-3 | .
CASSLGWPEEQYF | TGTGCCAGCAGCTTAGGTTGGCCTGAGGAGCAGTACTTC | TRBJ2-7 | . | 13 | TRBV7-9 | .
CASSSGQGSGGYTF | TGTGCCAGCAGTTCGGGACAGGGGAGCGGTGGCTACACCTTC | TRBJ1-2 | . | 14 | TRBV28 | TRBD1
CAIRNRDSYEQYF | TGTGCCATCAGAAATAGGGACAGCTACGAGCAGTACTTC | TRBJ2-7 | . | 13 | TRBV10-3 | TRBD1
CASSLYGGSNQPQHF | TGTGCCAGCAGCTTGTACGGAGGGAGCAATCAGCCCCAGCATTTT | TRBJ1-5 | . | 15 | TRBV5-6 | .
CASSMAYSNQPQHF | TGTGCCAGTAGTATGGCATATAGCAATCAGCCCCAGCATTTT | TRBJ1-5 | . | 14 | TRBV19 | .
CASSPGTATVYGYTF | TGTGCCAGCAGCCCCGGGACAGCGACTGTCTATGGCTACACCTTC | TRBJ1-2 | . | 15 | TRBV9 | TRBD1
CASSELTGRNTGELFF | TGTGCCAGCAGTGAACTGACAGGGCGTAACACCGGGGAGCTGTTTTTT | TRBJ2-2 | . | 16 | TRBV6-1 | TRBD1
CASSVRRQGAFAF | TGTGCTAGCAGTGTCCGGAGACAGGGGGCCTTCGCCTTC | TRBJ1-2 | . | 13 | TRBV7-7 | TRBD1
CASSLAGTGKRSYNEQFF | TGTGCCAGCAGCTTAGCCGGGACAGGGAAAAGATCCTACAATGAGCAGTTCTTC | TRBJ2-1 | . | 18 | TRBV7-6 | TRBD1
CASSEAYILNTEAFF | TGTGCCAGCAGTGAAGCGTACATCCTGAACACTGAAGCTTTCTTT | TRBJ1-1 | once | 15 | TRBV6-1 | .
CASSGPGLSLNEQFF | TGTGCCAGCAGTGGCCCGGGGCTTTCTCTCAATGAGCAGTTCTTC | TRBJ2-1 | . | 15 | TRBV28 | .
CASSESSYEQYF | TGTGCCAGCAGCGAGAGCTCCTACGAGCAGTACTTC | TRBJ2-7 | . | 12 | TRBV7-2 | .
CASSGSTEAFF | TGTGCCAGCTCAGGGAGTACTGAAGCTTTCTTT | TRBJ1-1 | . | 11 | TRBV18 | .
CASSFGLAQDGYEQYF | TGTGCCAGCAGCTTTGGTCTAGCGCAGGACGGCTACGAGCAGTACTTC | TRBJ2-7 | . | 16 | TRBV7-9 | .
CASSLAGTGTDTQYF | TGCGCCAGCAGCTTGGCCGGGACAGGCACAGATACGCAGTATTTT | TRBJ2-3 | . | 15 | TRBV5-1 | TRBD1
CASSSRGPVEADTQYF | TGCGCCAGCAGCTCCAGGGGCCCCGTAGAGGCAGATACGCAGTATTTT | TRBJ2-3 | . | 16 | TRBV5-1 | .
CASSIVVKGGELFF | TGTGCCAGTAGTATAGTAGTCAAAGGCGGGGAGCTGTTTTTT | TRBJ2-2 | . | 14 | TRBV19 | .